The 29 T cell receptor beta chains reported below all come from one sample, sequenced in a study of PD-1 blockade in classical Hodgkin lymphoma. Sequencing was performed with immunoSEQ multiplex PCR; in TCRdb, only in-frame clones are kept and a portion is missing. The sample lists over 10,000 clones; about 87% were seen once. Exposure to brentuximab vedotin varied, and each patient had relapsed following autologous stem cell transplantation. The sequencing here drew on peripheral blood mononuclear cells (PBMCs), taken at baseline. The receptors originated from a human donor with classical Hodgkin lymphoma.

This clone was picked up a small number of times. The CDR3 DNA reads as TGTGCCATCAGTGAGTCGAAGGCTAGCGGAGATATGAATGAGCAGTTCTTC. Translating gives CAISESKASGDMNEQFF. The chain carries TRBV10-3 and TRBJ2-1, with TRBD2 identical over 7 bases. V gave up 0 bases and J gave up 7 bases; unmatched junction bases: 12. CDR1 and CDR2 (germline): ENHRY, SYGVKD. The CDR3 is made up of 17 amino acids.

The table lists this clone with a count of one. V and J are TRBV11-2 and TRBJ2-7; no firm D call. The CDR3 loop spans 12 amino acids. Per germline, CDR1 SGHAT and CDR2 FQNNGV. The V gene lost 0 bases and the J gene lost 3 bases, with 3 bases spanning the gap. CDR3 in amino acids: CASSLEGYEQYF. DNA for the CDR3: TGTGCCAGCAGCTTAGAAGGCTACGAGCAGTACTTC. Full variable domain (remainder filled in from reference TRBV11-2 and TRBJ2-7): EAGVAQSPRYKIIEKRQSVAFWCNPISGHATLYWYQQILGQGPKLLIQFQNNGVVDDSQLPKDRFSAERLKGVDSTLKIQPAKLEDSAVYLCASSLEGYEQYFGPGTRLTVT.

The chain has TRBV6-1 and TRBJ2-5; D may match TRBD1 or TRBD2 (5 bases each). Germline lookup yields CDR1 MNHNS and CDR2 SASEGT. The germline V and J ends were trimmed by 6 bases and 5 bases, with 16 bases remaining between them. The CDR3 is 14 residues long. This chain's CDR3 is CASSRDGPAETQYF. The CDR3 DNA is TGTGCCAGCAGCAGGGACGGTCCTGCTGAGACCCAGTACTTC.

The chain recombines TRBV4-1 with TRBJ2-5; TRBD2 matches 8 bases. The germline V gene has CDR1 MGHRA and CDR2 YSYEKL. V was clipped by 1 base and J by 5 bases; unmatched bases: 3. This CDR3 region has 14 residues. The CDR3, as DNA: TGCGCCAGCAGCCAAGGTAGCGGGACCGAGACCCAGTACTTC. As protein: CASSQGSGTETQYF.

The V call is TRBV7-9, the J call TRBJ1-6; the D gene is possibly TRBD1 (5 bases). V shed 5 bases and J shed 3 bases, with 17 bases lying between them. CDR3 size: 17 residues. Germline V gives CDR1 SEHNR, CDR2 FQNEAQ (reference sequence). The CDR3 region is CASSLSSGGGYNSPLHF. In DNA, the CDR3 is TGTGCCAGCAGCCTTTCTTCCGGCGGGGGCTATAATTCACCCCTCCACTTT.

V and J are TRBV6-1 and TRBJ1-6; D remains unclear. Deletions cut 4 bases from V and 9 bases from J, with 16 bases between. The CDR3 sequence is 15 residues long. Germline V lookup: CDR1 MNHNS, CDR2 SASEGT. CDR3: CASSASWGNGSPLHF. DNA for the CDR3: TGTGCCAGCAGTGCTTCCTGGGGTAACGGTTCACCCCTCCACTTT.

The genes are TRBV27 and TRBJ1-1; 10 bases are a match to TRBD1. The J segment lost 7 bases and the V segment lost 0 bases, leaving 5 bases of the junction unmatched. This CDR3 has 15 residues. Germline V gene lookup returns CDR1 MNHEY and CDR2 SMNVEV (reference sequence). CDR3 DNA sequence: TGTGCCAGCAGTTTATCCGGGACAGGGGCCGATGAAGCTTTCTTT. It is translated as CASSLSGTGADEAFF.

The V call is TRBV25-1, the J call TRBJ1-1; the match to TRBD1 covers 8 bases. The germline gives CDR1 MGHDK, CDR2 SYGVNS. The CDR3 loop spans 17 amino acids. The ends lost 2 bases at V and 2 bases at J; junction bases unmatched: 10. CDR3 sequence (DNA): TGTGCCAGCAGTGAAGGGAACAGGGGGATTTTTAACACTGAAGCTTTCTTT. Translating it yields CASSEGNRGIFNTEAFF.

The CDR3 DNA is TGTGCCAGCAGCCCCTATGGGCGGGGGGCTTTGGACACCGGGGAGCTGTTTTTT. This codes for CASSPYGRGALDTGELFF. The chain is built from TRBV9 and TRBJ2-2; TRBD2 agrees at 8 bases. With V trimmed by 4 bases and J by 3 bases, 14 bases remained unmatched. Germline V gene lookup returns CDR1 SGDLS and CDR2 YYNGEE. The CDR3 has 18 amino acids.

The chain carries TRBV4-1 and TRBJ1-4, with D tentatively TRBD1 (5 bases). There are 16 residues in the CDR3. Trimming removed 1 base from V and 4 bases from J, with 13 bases in between. In germline, CDR1 is MGHRA, CDR2 YSYEKL. The CDR3 here is CASSQAQAGGNEKLFF. CDR3 sequence (DNA): TGCGCCAGCAGCCAAGCACAGGCTGGGGGTAATGAAAAACTGTTTTTT.

This rearrangement joins TRBV10-3 to TRBJ1-3; 7 bases are a match to TRBD1. CDR1 and CDR2 from the germline V gene are ENHRY and SYGVKD. V dropped 11 bases and J dropped 1; count of bases not matched to a gene: 8. The length of the CDR3 is 14 residues. CDR3 in amino acids: CASGQAPSGNTIYF. The DNA of the CDR3 is TGTGCCTCTGGACAGGCTCCGTCTGGAAACACCATATATTTT.

This clone is a singleton in its sample. The V and J genes are TRBV7-9 and TRBJ2-2, with TRBD2 as a possible D gene (6 bases). Germline CDR1 is SEHNR and CDR2 is FQNEAQ (reference sequence). The CDR3 length is 17 residues. The ends were cut back, 4 bases at V and 0 bases at J, with 15 bases in the middle. The CDR3 is CASSSPSGDPNTGELFF. The DNA for the CDR3 is TGTGCCAGCAGCTCCCCATCGGGGGACCCGAACACCGGGGAGCTGTTTTTT.

V usage is TRBV29-1 and J usage is TRBJ1-1; 7 nucleotides match TRBD1. This CDR3 region has 11 residues. The trim removed 7 bases at V and 4 bases at J, leaving 3 bases unmatched. Germline CDR1 SQVTM, CDR2 ANQGSEA. CDR3 bases: TGCAGCGATCAGGGGGTCACTGAAGCTTTCTTT. This codes for CSDQGVTEAFF.

V usage is TRBV7-8 and J usage is TRBJ2-7; a weak D match, TRBD1 (6 bases). Per the germline V gene, CDR1 is SGHVS and CDR2 is FQNEAQ. Trimming removed 1 base at V and 1 base at J, with 14 bases between. The CDR3 sequence is 16 residues long. CDR3 protein: CASSLGTDRLSYEQYF. In DNA, the CDR3 is TGTGCCAGCAGCTTAGGGACTGACAGGCTATCCTACGAGCAGTACTTC. Full variable domain (remainder filled in from reference TRBV7-8 and TRBJ2-7): GAGVSQSPRYKVAKRGQDVALRCDPISGHVSLFWYQQALGQGPEFLTYFQNEAQLDKSGLPSDRFFAERPEGSVSTLKIQRTQQEDSAVYLCASSLGTDRLSYEQYFGPGTRLTVT.

The gene calls are TRBV4-2 and TRBJ2-7; 11 positions match TRBD2. The ends lost 6 bases at V and 4 bases at J; junction bases unmatched: 5. CDR3 length equals 14 residues. Germline V lookup: CDR1 LGHNA, CDR2 YNFKEQ. The CDR3 DNA is TGTGCCAGCAGGTCCGGGACTAGCGGTTACGAGCAGTACTTC. Residues: CASRSGTSGYEQYF.

The chain is built from TRBV6-5 and TRBJ2-7; the match to TRBD1 covers 7 bases. V lost 6 bases to trimming and J lost 3 bases; unmatched junction nucleotides: 5. CDR1 and CDR2 (germline): MNHEY, SVGAGI. The CDR3 runs to 13 residues. This CDR3 reads CASRRGQLYEQYF. The DNA for the CDR3 is TGTGCCAGCAGGAGGGGACAGCTCTACGAGCAGTACTTC.

This clone has just a few counts. J is TRBJ1-5 and V is TRBV7-3; the D gene is possibly TRBD1 (5 bases). Trimming removed 3 bases from V and 0 bases from J, with 21 bases in between. CDR3 size: 19 residues. The germline V gene encodes CDR1 SGHTA and CDR2 FQGTGA. The CDR3 DNA reads as TGTGCCAGCAGCTTTAATTGGGTCGGGAGGGGCGGTAGCAATCAGCCCCAGCATTTT. Its translation: CASSFNWVGRGGSNQPQHF.

The J gene is TRBJ1-6, the V gene TRBV9; the D gene is possibly TRBD1 (5 bases). V was trimmed by 4 bases and J by 8 bases, leaving 10 bases between them. The CDR3 has 13 residues. Germline CDR1 and CDR2: SGDLS and YYNGEE. The CDR3 DNA reads as TGTGCCAGCAGCCTAGGGACGGATTCACCCCTCCACTTT. Protein sequence: CASSLGTDSPLHF.

This clone was seen only a few times. This rearrangement joins TRBV28 to TRBJ1-2, with D maybe TRBD1 (5 bases). The germline gives CDR1 MDHEN, CDR2 SYDVKM. The CDR3 is made up of 19 amino acids. The germline V and J ends were trimmed by 3 bases and 3 bases, with 26 bases remaining between them. The CDR3 coding sequence is TGTGCCAGCAGTTTGGGAGTGGGGGTTATAAAAAGGGAGGACTATGGCTACACCTTC. Amino acid sequence: CASSLGVGVIKREDYGYTF.

The J gene is TRBJ2-3, the V gene TRBV7-3; 12 bases map to TRBD2. V lost 5 bases to trimming and J lost 10 bases; unmatched junction nucleotides: 10. The CDR3 covers 15 residues. CDR1 is SGHTA and CDR2 is FQGTGA in the germline V gene. CDR3 region: CASSHGLAGREAQYF. The CDR3 bases are TGTGCCAGCAGCCACGGACTAGCGGGAAGGGAGGCGCAGTATTTT.

CDR3 DNA: TGTGCCATCAGTGGTACAGATACGCAGTATTTT. It codes for CAISGTDTQYF. This rearrangement joins TRBV10-3 to TRBJ2-3, with unresolved D. V gave up 4 bases and J gave up 3 bases, with 2 bases separating them. Germline V gene data show CDR1 as ENHRY and CDR2 as SYGVKD. The length of the CDR3 is 11 residues.

This chain uses TRBV9 with TRBJ1-5; D remains unclear. This CDR3 is 15 amino acids long. CDR1 and CDR2 (germline): SGDLS, YYNGEE. Between the trimmed V and J ends, which lost 4 bases and 0 bases, there was a span of 11 bases. The chain's CDR3 is CASSSLGSSNQPQHF. The CDR3 DNA follows: TGTGCCAGCAGCTCCCTGGGGAGTAGCAATCAGCCCCAGCATTTT. Full variable domain (rest looked up from reference TRBV9 and TRBJ1-5): DSGVTQTPKHLITATGQRVTLRCSPRSGDLSVYWYQQSLDQGLQFLIQYYNGEERAKGNILERFSAQQFPDLHSELNLSSLELGDSALYFCASSSLGSSNQPQHFGDGTRLSIL.

The rearrangement joins TRBV19 to TRBJ2-1; 7 positions match TRBD2. The J segment lost 10 bases and the V segment lost 3 bases, leaving 9 bases of the junction unmatched. This CDR3 has 14 amino acids. Germline V gene data show CDR1 as LNHDA and CDR2 as SQIVND (reference sequence). The CDR3 sequence: CASSMTSSPGEQFF. CDR3 nucleotides: TGTGCCAGTAGTATGACTAGCTCCCCCGGGGAGCAGTTCTTC. Full variable domain (missing parts from reference TRBV19 and TRBJ2-1): DGGITQSPKYLFRKEGQNVTLSCEQNLNHDAMYWYRQDPGQGLRLIYYSQIVNDFQKGDIAEGYSVSREKKESFPLTVTSAQKNPTAFYLCASSMTSSPGEQFFGPGTRLTVL.

CDR3: CASSPLRGRGRNDQETQYF. DNA of the CDR3: TGTGCCAGCAGCCCCCTTCGGGGTAGGGGGCGCAACGACCAAGAGACCCAGTACTTC. V usage is TRBV7-3 and J usage is TRBJ2-5; TRBD1 matches 7 bases. V lost 5 bases and J lost 0; bases outside the gene matches: 18. This CDR3 spans 19 amino acids. Germline CDR1 is SGHTA and CDR2 is FQGTGA. The whole variable domain, filled in from reference TRBV7-3 and TRBJ2-5, reads GAGVSQTPSNKVTEKGKYVELRCDPISGHTALYWYRQSLGQGPEFLIYFQGTGAADDSGLPNDRFFAVRPEGSVSTLKIQRTERGDSAVYLCASSPLRGRGRNDQETQYFGPGTRLLVL.

This clone was seen a handful of times. J is TRBJ1-4 and V is TRBV30, with a possible D match to TRBD1 (6 bases). The V and J ends lost 0 bases and 3 bases respectively, with 14 bases between them. Germline CDR1 is GTSNPN and CDR2 is SVGIG (reference sequence). This CDR3 is built from 16 residues. CDR3 coding DNA: TGTGCCTGGAGTGTGGGGGCTGGGACACCTAATGAAAAACTGTTTTTT. Amino acid sequence: CAWSVGAGTPNEKLFF.

The J gene is TRBJ2-1, the V gene TRBV5-4, with D possibly matching TRBD1 (6 bases). Trimming shortened V by 4 bases and J by 1 base, and 15 bases separated the two germline ends. Looked up from germline, CDR1 is SGHNT and CDR2 is YYREEE (reference sequence). The length of the CDR3 is 16 residues. Written as DNA, the CDR3 is TGTGCCAGCAGCCCGAGGGGGAGCGCATCCTACAATGAGCAGTTCTTC. This translates into CASSPRGSASYNEQFF.

This clone was picked up a small number of times. The chain is built from TRBV4-1 and TRBJ1-5, with 8 nucleotides matching TRBD1. CDR3 length: 14 residues. The V segment lost 6 bases and the J segment 6 bases; nucleotides outside the gene matches: 7. Germline assignment: CDR1 MGHRA and CDR2 YSYEKL. The CDR3 DNA is TGCGCCAGCAGTTTCACAGGGGGAGCTCAGCCCCAGCATTTT. Translated: CASSFTGGAQPQHF.

This clone showed up just once. The chain recombines TRBV5-4 with TRBJ2-1; TRBD2 agrees at 10 bases. CDR3 length equals 17 residues. Germline values: CDR1 SGHNT, CDR2 YYREEE (reference sequence). V lost 4 bases and J lost 0; bases outside the gene matches: 7. The CDR3 loop is CASSPSGSPSSYNEQFF. CDR3 bases: TGTGCCAGCAGCCCTAGCGGGAGCCCCAGCTCCTACAATGAGCAGTTCTTC.

V usage is TRBV7-3 and J usage is TRBJ2-1; either TRBD1 or TRBD2 may fit D (5 bases each). This CDR3 region has 12 residues. CDR1 is SGHTA and CDR2 is FQGTGA in the germline V gene. Trimming pared 2 bases from V and 9 bases from J, leaving 8 bases between. The CDR3 sequence is CASSLGGGEQFF. In DNA, the CDR3 is TGTGCCAGCAGCTTAGGGGGTGGTGAGCAGTTCTTC. Full variable domain (missing parts from reference TRBV7-3 and TRBJ2-1): GAGVSQTPSNKVTEKGKYVELRCDPISGHTALYWYRQSLGQGPEFLIYFQGTGAADDSGLPNDRFFAVRPEGSVSTLKIQRTERGDSAVYLCASSLGGGEQFFGPGTRLTVL.